This entry is about one T cell receptor (beta chain). What it recognizes is unknown. Combined were second doses at about 4 or about 12 weeks. The CDR3 extends over 16 amino acids. The germline V gene has CDR1 SGHAT and CDR2 FQNNGV. V gave up 5 bases and J gave up 3 bases, with 19 bases separating them. This sample was included in a study of T cell responses to AZD1222 COVID-19 vaccine. Study-level results: Only after the peak T cell response were repertoires sampled.

The repertoire was sequenced with immunoSEQ multiplex PCR; TCRdb's copy has only in-frame clones and lacks some. The sample includes some 170,000 clones, about 91% of them seen just once. Specimen: peripheral blood, collected 28 days after the second AZD1222 dose. This chain connects TRBV11-2 to TRBJ1-2, with D perhaps matching TRBD1 (6 bases). This receptor was obtained from an adult who received the AZD1222 COVID-19 vaccine. The CDR3 DNA follows: TGTGCCAGCAGCCCGGGGGGAGGGGGAAATGACTATGGCTACACCTTC. The encoded protein is CASSPGGGGNDYGYTF. The whole variable domain, filled in from reference TRBV11-2 and TRBJ1-2, reads EAGVAQSPRYKIIEKRQSVAFWCNPISGHATLYWYQQILGQGPKLLIQFQNNGVVDDSQLPKDRFSAERLKGVDSTLKIQPAKLEDSAVYLCASSPGGGGNDYGYTFGSGTRLTVV.